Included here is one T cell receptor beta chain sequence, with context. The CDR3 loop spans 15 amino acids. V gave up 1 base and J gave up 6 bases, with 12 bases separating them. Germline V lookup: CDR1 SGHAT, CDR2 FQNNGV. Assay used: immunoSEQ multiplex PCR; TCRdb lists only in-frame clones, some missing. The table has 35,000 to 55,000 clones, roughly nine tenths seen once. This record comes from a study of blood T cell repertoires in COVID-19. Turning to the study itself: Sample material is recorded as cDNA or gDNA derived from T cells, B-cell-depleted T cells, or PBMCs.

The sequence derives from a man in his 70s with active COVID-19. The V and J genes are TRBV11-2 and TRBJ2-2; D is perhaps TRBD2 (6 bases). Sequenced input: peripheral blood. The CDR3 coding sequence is TGTGCCAGCAGCTTAGCGGGTAGCGGTGCCGGGGAGCTGTTTTTT. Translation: CASSLAGSGAGELFF.